These T cell receptor beta chains were read from a single sample in a study of blood T cell repertoires in COVID-19. Repertoires were generated with immunoSEQ multiplex PCR, while TCRdb's copy carries only in-frame clones and drops some. Here the sample spans about 63,000 clones, around 90% being singletons. The sequenced material came from peripheral blood. The origin of the receptors is a human donor in a cohort sampled during active COVID-19. Both conserved end residues are part of each CDR3. Each record gives: J gene, D gene, clone size, V gene, CDR3 DNA, CDR3 protein. D genes are given only for firm matches. Size tells how often a clone was seen (once, few, many) or the class of an expanded clone, and some rows leave it out.

TRBJ2-1	TRBD2	.	TRBV29-1	TGCAGCGCCTTAGCGGGAACGACCTACAATGAGCAGTTCTTC	CSALAGTTYNEQFF
TRBJ2-7	TRBD2	once	TRBV29-1	TGCAGCGTTCAAAGCGGGACGTCCTCCTACGAGCAGTACTTC	CSVQSGTSSYEQYF
TRBJ2-1	.	.	TRBV5-1	TGCGCCAGCAGCTTGTGGGACTCCGGAGGGATTACCTACAATGAGCAGTTCTTC	CASSLWDSGGITYNEQFF
TRBJ2-7	.	.	TRBV23-1	TGCGCCAGCAGTCACCTAGACGGGGGGCGAACCTCCTACGAGCAGTACTTC	CASSHLDGGRTSYEQYF
TRBJ2-5	.	.	TRBV27	TGTGCCAGCAGCGACCAAGAGACCCAGTACTTC	CASSDQETQYF
TRBJ1-1	.	.	TRBV7-9	TGTGCCAGCAGCTTATACGGGACTGAAGCTTTCTTT	CASSLYGTEAFF
TRBJ1-6	.	.	TRBV7-3	TGTGCCAGCAGCCTGCAGGGTTATAATTCACCCCTCCACTTT	CASSLQGYNSPLHF
TRBJ2-7	.	.	TRBV19	TGTGCCAGTAGTAATACCGGGAGCTACGAGCAGTACTTC	CASSNTGSYEQYF
TRBJ2-7	TRBD2	once	TRBV10-2	TGCGCCAGCAGTGAAACTAGCGGGAGCTCCTACGAGCAGTACTTC	CASSETSGSSYEQYF
TRBJ1-5	.	.	TRBV6-2/TRBV6-3	TGTGCCAGCAGTTACTCGAGCGGGGTGAGCAATCAGCCCCAGCATTTT	CASSYSSGVSNQPQHF
TRBJ2-5	TRBD1	.	TRBV27	TGTGCCAGCAGTTCGCCGGACAGGGGAGAGACCCAGTACTTC	CASSSPDRGETQYF
TRBJ1-1	.	.	TRBV7-2	TGTGCCAGCAGCTCACAGGGAGGGAAGACTGAAGCTTTCTTT	CASSSQGGKTEAFF
TRBJ2-4	TRBD2	.	TRBV28	TGTGCCAGCTTCCCGACTAGCGAGACGAAAAACATTCAGTACTTC	CASFPTSETKNIQYF
TRBJ2-3	.	.	TRBV7-2	TGTGCCAGCAGCCTGTCTGCGCGCTCAAAAAGAGATACGCAGTATTTT	CASSLSARSKRDTQYF
TRBJ1-6	TRBD1	few	TRBV3-1/TRBV3-2	TGTGCCAGCAGGAAGACAGGGAGTAATTCACCCCTCCACTTT	CASRKTGSNSPLHF
TRBJ2-1	TRBD1	.	TRBV2	TGTGCCAGCAGCAAAACCGCCGGGACAGGGGTTGGTGAGCAGTTCTTC	CASSKTAGTGVGEQFF
TRBJ2-7	.	.	TRBV5-4	TGTGCCAGCAGCCTCGGAACGGGCGAGCAGTACTTC	CASSLGTGEQYF
TRBJ2-7	.	.	TRBV6-2/TRBV6-3	TGTGCCAGCAGTTTCCAACGGGGCTACGAGCAGTACTTC	CASSFQRGYEQYF
TRBJ2-7	TRBD1	.	TRBV7-3	TGTGCCAGCAGCTTAGGCGGACAGGGGGAATACGAGCAGTACTTC	CASSLGGQGEYEQYF
TRBJ2-5	.	.	TRBV7-2	TGTGCCAGCAGCAGAACTTTTTTGCGATGGGAAGGGGGAGAGACCCAGTACTTC	CASSRTFLRWEGGETQYF
TRBJ2-7	.	.	TRBV10-3	TGTGCCATCAGTGCTGAGAGGGATGACGAGCAGTACTTC	CAISAERDDEQYF
TRBJ2-7	.	once	TRBV9	TGTGCCAGCAGCGTAGGGGGGGGCAGGGCGGTCGAGCAGTACTTC	CASSVGGGRAVEQYF
TRBJ2-4	TRBD1	.	TRBV27	TGTGCCACACAGGGGTTTGGCAAAAACATTCAGTACTTC	CATQGFGKNIQYF
TRBJ1-1	.	once	TRBV19	TGTGCCAGTAGTCTCTGGGGCCAGGGAGGCACTGAAGCTTTCTTT	CASSLWGQGGTEAFF
TRBJ2-7	TRBD1	.	TRBV7-9	TGTGCCAGCAGCTTAGTCCAGGGACAGGAGCAGTACTTC	CASSLVQGQEQYF
TRBJ1-4	TRBD1	.	TRBV11-2	TGTGCCAGCAGCTTAGTTGGACAGGGGGGTGAAAAACTGTTTTTT	CASSLVGQGGEKLFF
TRBJ1-6	TRBD1	.	TRBV7-9	TGTGCCAGCAGCCCGCAGGGACAGGGTCGGTCACCCCTCCACTTT	CASSPQGQGRSPLHF